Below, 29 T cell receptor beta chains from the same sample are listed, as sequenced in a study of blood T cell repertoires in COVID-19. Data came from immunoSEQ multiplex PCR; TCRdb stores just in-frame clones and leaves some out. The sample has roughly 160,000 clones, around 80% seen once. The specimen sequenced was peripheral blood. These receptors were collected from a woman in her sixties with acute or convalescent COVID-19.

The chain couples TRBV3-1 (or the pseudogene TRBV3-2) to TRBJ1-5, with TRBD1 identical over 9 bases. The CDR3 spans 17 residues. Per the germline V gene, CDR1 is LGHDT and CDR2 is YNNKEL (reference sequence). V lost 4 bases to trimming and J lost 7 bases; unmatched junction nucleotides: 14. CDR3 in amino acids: CASSRDMDRGRKQPQHF. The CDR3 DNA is TGTGCCAGCAGCCGGGACATGGACAGGGGCCGTAAACAGCCCCAGCATTTT.

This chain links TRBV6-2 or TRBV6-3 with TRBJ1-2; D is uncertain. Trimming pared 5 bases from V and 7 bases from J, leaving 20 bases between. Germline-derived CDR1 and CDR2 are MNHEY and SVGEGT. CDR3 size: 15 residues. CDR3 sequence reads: CASSPRARQVGGYTF. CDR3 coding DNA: TGTGCCAGCAGTCCCCGCGCCCGGCAGGTCGGTGGCTACACCTTC.

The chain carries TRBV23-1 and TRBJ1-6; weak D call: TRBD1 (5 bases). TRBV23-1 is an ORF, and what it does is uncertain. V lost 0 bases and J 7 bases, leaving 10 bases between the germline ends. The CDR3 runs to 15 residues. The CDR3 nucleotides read TGCGCCAGCAGTCAATCGGCGGGGACCAATTCACCCCTCCACTTT. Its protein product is CASSQSAGTNSPLHF.

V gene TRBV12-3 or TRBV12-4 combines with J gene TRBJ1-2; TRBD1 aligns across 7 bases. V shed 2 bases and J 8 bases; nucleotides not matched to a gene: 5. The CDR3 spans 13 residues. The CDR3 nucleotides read TGTGCCAGCAGTTTATACAGGGGTGACGGCTACACCTTC. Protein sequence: CASSLYRGDGYTF.

The CDR3 DNA follows: TGTGCCATCAGCCCGTCTAGCGGGGGGGCCTACAATGAGCAGTTCTTC. Translating gives CAISPSSGGAYNEQFF. The genes are TRBV10-3 and TRBJ2-1, with 12 bases that match TRBD2. The CDR3 spans 16 residues. With 6 bases clipped from V and 2 bases from J, the junction kept 5 bases outside the gene matches. Germline V lookup: CDR1 ENHRY, CDR2 SYGVKD.

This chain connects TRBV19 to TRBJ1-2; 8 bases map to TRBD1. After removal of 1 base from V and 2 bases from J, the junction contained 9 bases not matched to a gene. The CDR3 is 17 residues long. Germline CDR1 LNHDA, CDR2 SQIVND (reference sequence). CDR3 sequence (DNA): TGTGCCAGTAGTATAGCACGACTGAGACAGGGGAACTATGGCTACACCTTC. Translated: CASSIARLRQGNYGYTF.

CDR3 in amino acids: CASSLMGRGQNQPQHF. The CDR3 nucleotides are TGTGCCAGCAGCTTAATGGGTAGGGGACAGAATCAGCCCCAGCATTTT. This chain connects TRBV11-2 to TRBJ1-5, with 7 bases aligning to TRBD1. From germline, CDR1 is SGHAT and CDR2 FQNNGV. CDR3 length equals 16 residues. J lost 4 bases, V lost 2 bases, and 8 bases had no gene match.

CDR3 region: CASSPLGQNYGYTF. As DNA, the CDR3 is TGTGCCAGCAGCCCCCTGGGACAGAACTATGGCTACACCTTC. The V gene is TRBV11-2, the J gene TRBJ1-2, with TRBD1 matching 7 bases. J lost 2 bases, V lost 5 bases, and 5 bases had no gene match. Germline assignment: CDR1 SGHAT and CDR2 FQNNGV. CDR3 length: 14 amino acids.

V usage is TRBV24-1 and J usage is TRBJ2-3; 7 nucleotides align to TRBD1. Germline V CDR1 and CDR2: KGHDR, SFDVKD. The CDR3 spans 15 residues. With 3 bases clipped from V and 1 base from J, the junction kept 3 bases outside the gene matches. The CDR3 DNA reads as TGTGCCACCAGTGATAACAGGGGCCGCACAGATACGCAGTATTTT. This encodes CATSDNRGRTDTQYF.

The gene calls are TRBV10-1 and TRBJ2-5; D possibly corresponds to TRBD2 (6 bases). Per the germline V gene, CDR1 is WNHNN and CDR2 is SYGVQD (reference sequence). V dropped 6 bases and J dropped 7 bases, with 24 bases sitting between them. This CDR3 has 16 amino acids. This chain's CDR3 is CASREGRARGAGTQYF. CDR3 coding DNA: TGCGCCAGCAGGGAGGGCAGGGCCCGCGGCGCAGGGACCCAGTACTTC.

The CDR3 loop reads CASSLRRGYEKLFF. CDR3 DNA: TGTGCCAGCAGCTTACGTAGGGGCTATGAAAAACTGTTTTTT. V gene TRBV13 combines with J gene TRBJ1-4, with D possibly TRBD1 on 5 matching bases. Per the germline V gene, CDR1 is PRHDT and CDR2 is FYEKMQ (reference sequence). The CDR3 contains 14 residues. V shed 2 bases and J shed 6 bases, with 10 bases lying between them.

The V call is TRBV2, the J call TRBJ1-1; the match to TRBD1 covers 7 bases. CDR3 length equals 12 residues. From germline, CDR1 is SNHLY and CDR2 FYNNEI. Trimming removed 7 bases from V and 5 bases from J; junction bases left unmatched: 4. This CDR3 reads CASTVQGTEAFF. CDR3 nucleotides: TGTGCCAGCACCGTACAGGGGACTGAAGCTTTCTTT.

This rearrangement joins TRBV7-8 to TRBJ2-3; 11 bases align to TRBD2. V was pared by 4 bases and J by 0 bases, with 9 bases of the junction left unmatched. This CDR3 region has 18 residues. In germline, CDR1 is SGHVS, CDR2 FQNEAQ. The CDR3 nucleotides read TGTGCCAGCAGCTCTATCCCCGGGACTAGCGGAAGCACAGATACGCAGTATTTT. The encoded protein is CASSSIPGTSGSTDTQYF.

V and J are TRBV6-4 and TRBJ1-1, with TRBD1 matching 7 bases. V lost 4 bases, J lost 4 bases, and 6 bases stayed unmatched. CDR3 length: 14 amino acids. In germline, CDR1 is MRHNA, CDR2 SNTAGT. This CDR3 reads CASSAEGAPTEAFF. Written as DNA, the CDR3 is TGTGCCAGCAGTGCCGAGGGGGCGCCCACTGAAGCTTTCTTT.

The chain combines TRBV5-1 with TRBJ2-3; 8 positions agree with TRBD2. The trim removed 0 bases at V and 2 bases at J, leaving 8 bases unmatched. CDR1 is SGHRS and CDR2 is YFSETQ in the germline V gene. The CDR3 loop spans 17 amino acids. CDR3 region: CASSLAGSGDPTDTQYF. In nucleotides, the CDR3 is TGCGCCAGCAGCTTGGCCGGTAGCGGGGACCCCACAGATACGCAGTATTTT.

CDR3 nucleotides: TGTGCCAGCAGCCAAGCACAACAGCAGCGGGGAAGGGATGAGCAGTTCTTC. Translating it yields CASSQAQQQRGRDEQFF. The chain employs TRBV4-2 and TRBJ2-1; 7 nucleotides line up with TRBD2. V shed 1 base, J shed 8 bases, and the junction held 14 bases outside the gene matches. The CDR3 totals 17 residues. Germline CDR1 reads LGHNA; CDR2 reads YNFKEQ.

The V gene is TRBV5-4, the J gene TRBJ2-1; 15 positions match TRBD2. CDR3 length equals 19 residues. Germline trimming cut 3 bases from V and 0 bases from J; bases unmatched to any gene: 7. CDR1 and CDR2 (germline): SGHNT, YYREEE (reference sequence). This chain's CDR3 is CASSSGTSGGPSSYNEQFF. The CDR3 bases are TGTGCCAGCAGCTCTGGGACTAGCGGGGGGCCGAGCTCCTACAATGAGCAGTTCTTC.

CDR3 loop: CASSQEAGRTYEQYF. The CDR3 nucleotides are TGCGCCAGCAGCCAAGAGGCGGGCCGAACCTACGAGCAGTACTTC. The chain employs TRBV4-3 and TRBJ2-7, with D perhaps matching TRBD2 (5 bases). The CDR3 contains 15 residues. V was trimmed by 0 bases and J by 2 bases, leaving 11 bases between them. Germline V CDR1 and CDR2: LGHNA, YSLEER.

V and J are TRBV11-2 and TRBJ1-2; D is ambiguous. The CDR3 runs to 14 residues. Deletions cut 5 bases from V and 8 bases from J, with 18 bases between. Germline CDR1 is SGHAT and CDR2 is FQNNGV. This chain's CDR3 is CASSPIDGREGYTF. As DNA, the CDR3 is TGTGCCAGCAGCCCCATCGACGGCCGGGAAGGCTACACCTTC.

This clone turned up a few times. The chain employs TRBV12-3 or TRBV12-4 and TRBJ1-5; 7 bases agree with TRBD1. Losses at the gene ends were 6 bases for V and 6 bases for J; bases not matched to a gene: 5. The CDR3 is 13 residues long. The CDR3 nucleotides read TGTGCCAGCAGAACAGGGGTTGGTCAGCCCCAGCATTTT. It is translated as CASRTGVGQPQHF.

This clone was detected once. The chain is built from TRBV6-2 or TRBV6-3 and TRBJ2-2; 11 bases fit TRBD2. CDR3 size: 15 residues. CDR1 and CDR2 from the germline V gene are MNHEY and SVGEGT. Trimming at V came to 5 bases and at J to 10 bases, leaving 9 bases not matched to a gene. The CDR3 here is CASSLPSGGSLELFF. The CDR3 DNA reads TGTGCCAGCAGTCTTCCTAGCGGGGGGAGTTTGGAGCTGTTTTTT.

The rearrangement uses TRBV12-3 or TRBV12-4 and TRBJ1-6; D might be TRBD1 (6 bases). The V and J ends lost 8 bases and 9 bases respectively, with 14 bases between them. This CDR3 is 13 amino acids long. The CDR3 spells CASLQGWSSPLHF. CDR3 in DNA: TGTGCCAGCCTACAGGGTTGGAGTTCACCCCTCCACTTT.

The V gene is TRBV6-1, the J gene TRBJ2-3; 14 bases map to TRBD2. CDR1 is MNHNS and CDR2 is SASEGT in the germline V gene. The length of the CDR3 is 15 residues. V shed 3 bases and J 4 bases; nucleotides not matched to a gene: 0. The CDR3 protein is CASSEGLAGADTQYF. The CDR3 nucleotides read TGTGCCAGCAGTGAGGGACTAGCGGGGGCAGATACGCAGTATTTT.

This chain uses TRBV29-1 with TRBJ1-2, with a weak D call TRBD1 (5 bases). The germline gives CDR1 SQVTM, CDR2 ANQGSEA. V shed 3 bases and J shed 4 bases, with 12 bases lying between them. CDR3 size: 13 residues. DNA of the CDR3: TGCAGCGTTGACGCCAGGGTAGGCTATGGCTACACCTTC. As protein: CSVDARVGYGYTF. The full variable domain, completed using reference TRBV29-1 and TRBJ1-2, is SAVISQKPSRDICQRGTSLTIQCQVDSQVTMMFWYRQQPGQSLTLIATANQGSEATYESGFVIDKFPISRPNLTFSTLTVSNMSPEDSSIYLCSVDARVGYGYTFGSGTRLTVV.

CDR3 nucleotide sequence: TGTGCCAGCCAAGACAGTGAAAAACTGTTTTTT. Amino acids: CASQDSEKLFF. The chain joins TRBV18 to TRBJ1-4; D possibly corresponds to TRBD1 (5 bases). This CDR3 region has 11 residues. V dropped 8 bases and J dropped 7 bases, with 8 bases sitting between them. Germline CDR1 KGHSH, CDR2 LQKENI.

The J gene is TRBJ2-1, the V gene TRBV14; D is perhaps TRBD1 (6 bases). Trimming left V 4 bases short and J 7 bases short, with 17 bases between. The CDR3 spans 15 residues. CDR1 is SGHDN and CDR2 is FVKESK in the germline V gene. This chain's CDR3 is CASSPNREIGNEQFF. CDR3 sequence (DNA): TGTGCCAGCAGCCCTAACAGGGAAATTGGAAATGAGCAGTTCTTC.

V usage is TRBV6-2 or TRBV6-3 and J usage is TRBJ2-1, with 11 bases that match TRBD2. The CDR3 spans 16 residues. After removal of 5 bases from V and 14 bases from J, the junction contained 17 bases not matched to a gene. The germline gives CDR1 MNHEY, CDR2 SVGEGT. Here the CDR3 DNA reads TGTGCCAGCAGTCCCCCCGTGAATAGCGGGGGGGCCGGGAAGTTCTTC. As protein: CASSPPVNSGGAGKFF.

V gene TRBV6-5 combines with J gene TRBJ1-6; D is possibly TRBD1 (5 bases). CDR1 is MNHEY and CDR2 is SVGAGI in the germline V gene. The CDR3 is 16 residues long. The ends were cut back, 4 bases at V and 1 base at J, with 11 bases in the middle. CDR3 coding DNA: TGTGCCAGCAGTTCACCCGGGGGATCCTATAATTCACCCCTCCACTTT. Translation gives CASSSPGGSYNSPLHF.

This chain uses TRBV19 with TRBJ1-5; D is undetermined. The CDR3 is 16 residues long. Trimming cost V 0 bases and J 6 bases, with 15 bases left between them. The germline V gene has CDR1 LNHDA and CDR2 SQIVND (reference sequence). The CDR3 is CASSIDRGGKAQPQHF. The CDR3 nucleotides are TGTGCCAGTAGTATAGATCGGGGAGGGAAGGCTCAGCCCCAGCATTTT.